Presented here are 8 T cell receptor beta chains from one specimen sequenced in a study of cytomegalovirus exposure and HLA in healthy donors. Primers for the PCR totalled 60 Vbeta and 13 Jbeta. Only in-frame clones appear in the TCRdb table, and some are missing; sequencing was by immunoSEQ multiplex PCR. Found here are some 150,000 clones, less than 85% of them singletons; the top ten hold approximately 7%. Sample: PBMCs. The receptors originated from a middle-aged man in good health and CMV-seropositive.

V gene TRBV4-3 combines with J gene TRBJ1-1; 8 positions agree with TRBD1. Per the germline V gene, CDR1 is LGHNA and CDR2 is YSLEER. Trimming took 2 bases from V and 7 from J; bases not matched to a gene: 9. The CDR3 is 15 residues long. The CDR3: CASSQIPTGEVEAFF. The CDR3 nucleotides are TGCGCCAGCAGCCAAATTCCGACAGGGGAGGTTGAAGCTTTCTTT.

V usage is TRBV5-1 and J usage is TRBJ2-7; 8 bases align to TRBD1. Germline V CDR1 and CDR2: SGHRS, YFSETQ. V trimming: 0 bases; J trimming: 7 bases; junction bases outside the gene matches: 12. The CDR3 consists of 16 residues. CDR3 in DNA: TGCGCCAGCAGCTTGGCAGGGGGCTTGTTGTCTCGGGAGCAGTACTTC. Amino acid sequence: CASSLAGGLLSREQYF.

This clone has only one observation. The CDR3 reads CASSPTRTPGNTIYF. CDR3 nucleotide sequence: TGTGCCAGCAGTCCTACCCGGACACCTGGAAACACCATATATTTT. The chain joins TRBV27 to TRBJ1-3; tentatively, D is TRBD1 (5 bases). CDR1 is MNHEY and CDR2 is SMNVEV in the germline V gene (reference sequence). V was shortened by 5 bases and J by 2 bases, with 13 bases between the two germline ends. CDR3 length: 15 residues.

The CDR3 DNA reads TGTGCCAGCAGCTTAGGGGGACTAGCGGGAGAGACCCAGTACTTC. Residues: CASSLGGLAGETQYF. This chain links TRBV7-2 with TRBJ2-5, with 12 bases lining up with TRBD2. V was clipped by 1 base and J by 4 bases; unmatched bases: 1. The CDR3 totals 15 residues. The germline gives CDR1 SGHTA, CDR2 FQGNSA.

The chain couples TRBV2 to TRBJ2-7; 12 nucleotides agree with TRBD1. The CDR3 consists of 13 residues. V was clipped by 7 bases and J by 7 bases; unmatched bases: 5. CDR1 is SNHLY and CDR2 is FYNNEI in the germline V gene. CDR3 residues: CASTGTGGVEQYF. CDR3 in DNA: TGTGCCAGCACCGGGACAGGGGGCGTAGAGCAGTACTTC.

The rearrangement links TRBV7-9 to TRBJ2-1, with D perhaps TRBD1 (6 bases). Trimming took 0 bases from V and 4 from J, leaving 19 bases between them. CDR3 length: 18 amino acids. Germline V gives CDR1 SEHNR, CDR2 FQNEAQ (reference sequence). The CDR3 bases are TGTGCCAGCAGCTTAGCGCGAGTAGACAGGTGGGTGTACAATGAGCAGTTCTTC. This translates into CASSLARVDRWVYNEQFF.

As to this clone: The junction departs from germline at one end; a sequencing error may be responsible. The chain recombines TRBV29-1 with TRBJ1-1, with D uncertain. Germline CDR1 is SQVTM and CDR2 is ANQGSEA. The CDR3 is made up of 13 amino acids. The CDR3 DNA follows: TGCAGCGTGGAAGCCCGGGTTGACACTGAAGCTTTCTTT. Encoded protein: CSVEARVDTEAFF.

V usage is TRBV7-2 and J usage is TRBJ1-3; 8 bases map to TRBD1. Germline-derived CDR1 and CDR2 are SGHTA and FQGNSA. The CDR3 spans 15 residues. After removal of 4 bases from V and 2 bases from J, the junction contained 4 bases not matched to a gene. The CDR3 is CASSSQGAAGNTIYF. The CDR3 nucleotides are TGTGCCAGCAGCTCTCAGGGGGCTGCTGGAAACACCATATATTTT.